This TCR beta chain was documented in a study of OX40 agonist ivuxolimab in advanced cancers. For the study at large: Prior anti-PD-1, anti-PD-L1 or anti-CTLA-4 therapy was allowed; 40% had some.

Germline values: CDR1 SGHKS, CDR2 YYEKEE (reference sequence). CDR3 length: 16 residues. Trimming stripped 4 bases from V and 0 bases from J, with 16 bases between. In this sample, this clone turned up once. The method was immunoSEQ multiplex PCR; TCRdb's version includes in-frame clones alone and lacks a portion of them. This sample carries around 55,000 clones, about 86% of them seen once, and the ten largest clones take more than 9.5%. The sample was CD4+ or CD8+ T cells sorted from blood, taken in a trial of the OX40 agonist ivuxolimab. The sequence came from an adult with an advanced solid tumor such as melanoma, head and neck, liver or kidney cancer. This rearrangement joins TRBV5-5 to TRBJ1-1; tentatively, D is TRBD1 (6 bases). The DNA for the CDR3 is TGTGCCAGCAGCCTTCCCCCCGACAGGCTGAACACTGAAGCTTTCTTT. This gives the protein CASSLPPDRLNTEAFF.